The TCR beta chain described here comes from a study of cytomegalovirus exposure and HLA in healthy donors. Study-wide findings and caveats: In a later analysis, a genetic analysis reported fewer productive-TCR N-insertions in an Asian-associated ancestry cluster than the cohort average. Earlier findings revealed that most TCR beta V segments proved productive either about 87% or about 30% of the time.

Points on this clone: Antigen unknown. Within the sample, other DNA sequences also encode this same CDR3.

This CDR3 is 12 amino acids long. Deletions cut 0 bases from V and 5 bases from J, with 8 bases between. The germline V gene has CDR1 GTSNPN and CDR2 SVGIG (reference sequence). PCR employed 60 Vbeta and 13 Jbeta primers. Assay: immunoSEQ multiplex PCR; the TCRdb copy retains only in-frame clones and omits some. This repertoire includes around 25,000 clones. The sequenced sample was PBMCs. The receptor comes from a male donor in good health and CMV-seropositive. The chain joins TRBV30 to TRBJ2-7; the D gene is possibly TRBD2 (6 bases). This CDR3 reads CAWSVGGNEQYF. For the CDR3, the DNA is TGTGCCTGGAGTGTAGGAGGGAACGAGCAGTACTTC.